This passage covers 9 T cell receptor beta chains from one sample sequenced in a study of blood T cell repertoires in COVID-19. Assay: immunoSEQ multiplex PCR; the TCRdb copy retains only in-frame clones and omits some. Among about 280,000 clones listed, roughly four fifths were seen once. The sample comprised PBMCs or T cells enriched from blood (not recorded which). The receptor set was obtained from a middle-aged man who had been exposed to COVID-19.

This clone was detected only a few times. The chain carries TRBV6-5 and TRBJ2-7; a possible D gene is TRBD1 (5 bases). The V gene's germline CDR1 is MNHEY and CDR2 SVGAGI. The V gene lost 2 bases and the J gene lost 2 bases, with 13 bases spanning the gap. The CDR3 is 15 amino acids. The CDR3 nucleotides are TGTGCCAGCAGTTACGCATCTGGCAGGGCCTACGAGCAGTACTTC. Translation: CASSYASGRAYEQYF.

The J gene is TRBJ2-5, the V gene TRBV15, with D maybe TRBD1 (6 bases). CDR1 and CDR2 (germline): LNHNV, YYDKDF (reference sequence). The V gene lost 3 bases and the J gene lost 5 bases, with 16 bases spanning the gap. The CDR3 runs 15 residues. CDR3 residues: CATSRGRGGSETQYF. CDR3 coding DNA: TGTGCCACCAGCAGGGGCAGGGGTGGCTCGGAGACCCAGTACTTC.

The V and J genes are TRBV2 and TRBJ2-1, with a weak D call TRBD2 (6 bases). Per the germline V gene, CDR1 is SNHLY and CDR2 is FYNNEI. The CDR3 spans 10 residues. Trimming shortened V by 7 bases and J by 11 bases, and 9 bases separated the two germline ends. This chain's CDR3 is CASTEGKQFF. CDR3 nucleotides: TGTGCCAGCACGGAGGGGAAGCAGTTCTTC.

The gene calls are TRBV18 and TRBJ1-3; possible D gene TRBD1, 5 bases. The CDR3 length is 19 residues. In germline, CDR1 is KGHSH, CDR2 LQKENI. V dropped 0 bases and J dropped 1 base, with 19 bases sitting between them. The CDR3, as DNA: TGTGCCAGCTCACCACCCAACAGGCCCACAATCCCGTCTGGAAACACCATATATTTT. It translates to CASSPPNRPTIPSGNTIYF. The variable domain in full, with the rest retrieved from reference TRBV18 and TRBJ1-3, is NAGVMQNPRHLVRRRGQEARLRCSPMKGHSHVYWYRQLPEEGLKFMVYLQKENIIDESGMPKERFSAEFPKEGPSILRIQQVVRGDSAAYFCASSPPNRPTIPSGNTIYFGEGSWLTVV.

V gene TRBV19 combines with J gene TRBJ2-5; D remains ambiguous. The CDR3 has 13 amino acids. V was shortened by 2 bases and J by 4 bases, with 8 bases between the two germline ends. CDR1 LNHDA and CDR2 SQIVND come from the germline V gene (reference sequence). CDR3 loop: CASSIPPGETQYF. CDR3 nucleotide sequence: TGTGCCAGTAGTATACCCCCCGGAGAGACCCAGTACTTC.

CDR3 sequence (DNA): TGCGCCAGCAGCTTTATCCCGGGACTAGCGGGAGGGCCAAATGAGCAGTTCTTC. Its translation is CASSFIPGLAGGPNEQFF. The chain employs TRBV5-1 and TRBJ2-1; 16 bases fit TRBD2. This CDR3 is built from 18 residues. V was pared by 2 bases and J by 7 bases, with 9 bases of the junction left unmatched. Per the germline V gene, CDR1 is SGHRS and CDR2 is YFSETQ. The whole variable domain, remainder taken from reference TRBV5-1 and TRBJ2-1, is KAGVTQTPRYLIKTRGQQVTLSCSPISGHRSVSWYQQTPGQGLQFLFEYFSETQRNKGNFPGRFSGRQFSNSRSEMNVSTLELGDSALYLCASSFIPGLAGGPNEQFFGPGTRLTVL.

This rearrangement joins TRBV19 to TRBJ1-1, with unresolved D. The CDR3 runs 15 residues. From germline, CDR1 is LNHDA and CDR2 SQIVND (reference sequence). V dropped 8 bases and J dropped 1 base, with 17 bases sitting between them. CDR3 bases: TGTGCCAGTCTCAGTCGTTTTTCGGGGAACACTGAAGCTTTCTTT. Amino acid sequence: CASLSRFSGNTEAFF.

Here the CDR3 DNA reads TGTGCCAGCAGCGTAGATCAGCGGGAGGGCCCCGGGGAGACCCAGTACTTC. It specifies CASSVDQREGPGETQYF. V gene TRBV9 combines with J gene TRBJ2-5; 10 nucleotides align to TRBD2. Trimming cost V 0 bases and J 5 bases; bases outside gene matches: 10. Germline V gene sequence: CDR1 SGDLS, CDR2 YYNGEE. The CDR3 is 17 residues long.

This chain links TRBV28 with TRBJ1-1; 9 nucleotides match TRBD1. Unmatched junction bases numbered 5, after V lost 9 bases and J lost 0 bases. The CDR3 consists of 14 residues. CDR1 MDHEN and CDR2 SYDVKM come from the germline V gene. The CDR3 DNA is TGTGCCAGTCCCGGGACAGGGATGAACACTGAAGCTTTCTTT. This codes for CASPGTGMNTEAFF.